This T cell receptor beta chain was sequenced during a study of cytomegalovirus exposure and HLA in healthy donors. Across the study: Of all 400 or so donors who were genotyped, roughly 81% belonged to the Caucasian-associated ancestry cluster. Regarding the study as a whole: Later analysis suggested most CMV-associated TCR beta chains were HLA-restricted. Accurate predictions that matched the HLA-A and HLA-B alleles of most subjects were reportedly made from TCR beta sequences.

The PCR ran on 60 Vbeta and 13 Jbeta primers. Generated by immunoSEQ multiplex PCR, the TCRdb table keeps only in-frame clones and is missing some. Altogether approximately 190,000 clones are present, approximately 88% being singletons, with the ten largest covering approximately 2.9%. As to this clone: Its antigen is unknown.

This receptor was identified in a woman aged 45-65 years in good health and CMV-seropositive. Sequenced material: PBMCs.

The CDR3 reads CASSQDPGYGYTF. CDR3 sequence (DNA): TGCGCCAGCAGCCAAGACCCAGGTTATGGCTACACCTTC. The V and J genes are TRBV4-1 and TRBJ1-2; D ambiguous. The germline V and J ends were trimmed by 0 bases and 5 bases, with 7 bases remaining between them. This CDR3 has 13 amino acids. Per the germline V gene, CDR1 is MGHRA and CDR2 is YSYEKL.